These T cell receptor beta chains were read from a single sample in a study of cytomegalovirus exposure and HLA in healthy donors. Only in-frame clones appear in the TCRdb table, and some are missing; sequencing was by immunoSEQ multiplex PCR. In the table there are around 170,000 clones, around 80% of which are singletons. Sequencing was done on a sample of PBMCs. The origin of the receptors is a man in his forties or fifties in good health and CMV-seropositive. Both conserved end residues are trimmed from each CDR3. Each record gives: D gene, V gene, clone size, CDR3 protein. A D gene is named only where the DNA matches it firmly. The size field is filled for only some rows; it gives once, few, many or a size class.

>.|TRBV9|.
ASSVGFGGEGDTIY
>.|TRBV7-9|.
ASSLAAGLTVWAYEQY
>TRBD2|TRBV6-5|.
ASSPREGGANVLT
>TRBD1|TRBV6-5|.
ASRVTGTQETQY
>TRBD2|TRBV7-2|.
ASSLGGGASDTQY
>.|TRBV6-5|.
ASSYSFRAEQY
>TRBD2|TRBV19|.
ASTLAGANVLT
>.|TRBV7-6|.
ASSLGADGNTIY
>TRBD2|TRBV7-3|.
ASSLTGAGGYNEQF
>TRBD1|TRBV30|few
AWTTGGGTQY
>TRBD1|TRBV19|.
ASSTPGQGNYEQY
>.|TRBV9|once
ASSVAGVHEKLF
>.|TRBV5-4|.
ASSLGEGGMYNEQF
>.|TRBV7-2|.
ASSLTPMNTEAF
>TRBD1|TRBV14|.
ASSQDRVSPLH
>TRBD2|TRBV9|.
ASSASGGTQY
>.|TRBV5-1|.
ASSFTGINEKLF
>.|TRBV5-1|few
ASSLGLQGETQY
>TRBD1|TRBV19|once
ASSIGTGGRGELF
>.|TRBV7-2|.
ASSSTGGKTQY
>.|TRBV21-1|.
ASSKVLQAPGNTIY
>TRBD1|TRBV19|.
ASSSLGQGKTDTQY
>TRBD2|TRBV6-5|once
ASRLAGDSTDTQY
>TRBD1|TRBV19|.
ASSIEGDRTTQY
>.|TRBV6-6|.
ASKTRSGKDQPQH
>TRBD1|TRBV9|.
ASSARTGVVYEQY
>TRBD1|TRBV29-1|.
SVFGPRGTGAGEQY
>.|TRBV21-1|few
ASSRTFGLAAETQY
>.|TRBV10-1|.
ASSEGGTSYEQY
>TRBD1|TRBV29-1|.
SVEDGTGDEKLF